The 27 T cell receptor beta chains below were found in one sample sequenced in a study of CD8 T cells in ankylosing spondylitis. TCRdb passed the 5' RACE reads through MiXCR, listing each CDR3 protein once. The sample lists roughly 180,000 distinct CDR3 sequences, approximately 13% occurring once. What was sequenced was blood, either unsorted or a sorted T cell fraction (not recorded which). The source is a female donor with ankylosing spondylitis or in good health (not recorded which).

The chain links TRBV25-1 to TRBJ2-7; 9 bases fit TRBD1. V lost 4 bases to trimming and J lost 6 bases; unmatched junction nucleotides: 4. The CDR3 is made up of 13 amino acids. Per germline, CDR1 MGHDK and CDR2 SYGVNS. Here the CDR3 reads CASSAGTGTEQYF. CDR3 nucleotides: TGTGCCAGCAGTGCTGGGACAGGGACCGAGCAGTACTTC.

This clonotype was seen many times. The chain uses TRBV5-1 and TRBJ2-5; a weak D match, TRBD2 (6 bases). This CDR3 has 12 residues. Germline V lookup: CDR1 SGHRS, CDR2 YFSETQ. The germline V and J ends were trimmed by 5 bases and 1 base, with 6 bases remaining between them. For the CDR3, the DNA is TGCGCCAGCAGGGAGGGCCAAGAGACCCAGTACTTC. Translated, it gives CASREGQETQYF.

The table lists this clonotype with many counts. The V call is TRBV12-3 or TRBV12-4, the J call TRBJ2-3; D remains unclear. The CDR3 length is 12 residues. Between the trimmed V and J ends, which lost 5 bases and 3 bases, there was a span of 6 bases. DNA of the CDR3: TGTGCCAGCAGTCCGGCGACAGATACGCAGTATTTT. Protein product: CASSPATDTQYF.

This sequence joins TRBV7-9 and TRBJ1-1, with D tentatively TRBD1 (6 bases). V lost 5 bases and J lost 0, with 16 bases in between. CDR1 SEHNR and CDR2 FQNEAQ come from the germline V gene (reference sequence). The CDR3 covers 16 residues. CDR3 in DNA: TGTGCCAGCAGCGCCTCGGGGGGGCCCATGAACACTGAAGCTTTCTTT. Amino acids: CASSASGGPMNTEAFF.

This clonotype was counted many times. V is TRBV10-3 and J is TRBJ2-1; 10 bases agree with TRBD1. CDR3 size: 15 residues. J lost 3 bases, V lost 7 bases, and 6 bases had no gene match. From germline, CDR1 is ENHRY and CDR2 SYGVKD. This chain's CDR3 is CAITDRDRGYNEQFF. The CDR3 DNA sequence: TGTGCCATCACTGACCGGGACAGGGGCTACAATGAGCAGTTCTTC.

Note on this clonotype: Since a much larger clone is just one base distant, this may be a read error. This chain joins TRBV20-1 and TRBJ2-5, with unresolved D. Germline values: CDR1 DFQATT, CDR2 SNEGSKA (reference sequence). The CDR3 extends over 15 amino acids. The CDR3 nucleotides read TGCAGTGCTGGAGATGTGAGCACAGACCAAGGGACCCAGTACTTC. It codes for CSAGDVSTDQGTQYF.

This clonotype has at least ten counts. The chain recombines TRBV5-1 with TRBJ2-1; maybe TRBD2 (6 bases). V gave up 4 bases and J gave up 6 bases, with 17 bases separating them. Germline assignment: CDR1 SGHRS and CDR2 YFSETQ. The length of the CDR3 is 15 residues. The CDR3 DNA is TGCGCCAGCAGCCTGGGGACTGGCGTCACCAATGAGCAGTTCTTC. Its translation: CASSLGTGVTNEQFF.

The sample holds many counts of this clonotype. The chain couples TRBV5-1 to TRBJ1-2, with 9 bases fitting TRBD1. The germline V gene encodes CDR1 SGHRS and CDR2 YFSETQ. This CDR3 spans 14 amino acids. The trim removed 4 bases at V and 4 bases at J, leaving 5 bases unmatched. CDR3 nucleotides: TGCGCCAGCAGCGAAACAGGGGGCGTCTATGGCTACACCTTC. As protein: CASSETGGVYGYTF.

V usage is TRBV13 and J usage is TRBJ2-7; D possibly corresponds to TRBD2 (6 bases). The length of the CDR3 is 13 residues. V lost 5 bases, J lost 7 bases, and 15 bases lay in between. Germline lookup yields CDR1 PRHDT and CDR2 FYEKMQ (reference sequence). As DNA, the CDR3 is TGTGCCAGCAGCCCGGACCGGGAGCGGGAGCAGTACTTC. Its translation is CASSPDREREQYF.

The sample holds many counts of this clonotype. CDR3 residues: CASSLNSPYEQYF. The CDR3 DNA sequence: TGTGCCAGCAGTTTAAACAGCCCCTACGAGCAGTACTTC. This chain links TRBV28 with TRBJ2-7; D unresolved. Trimming removed 2 bases from V and 2 bases from J, with 7 bases in between. The CDR3 runs to 13 residues. CDR1 and CDR2 (germline): MDHEN, SYDVKM.

This clonotype was seen ten or more times. The rearrangement uses TRBV29-1 and TRBJ2-6; no firm D call. V was pared by 8 bases and J by 0 bases, with 14 bases between. In germline, CDR1 is SQVTM, CDR2 ANQGSEA. The CDR3 runs 15 residues. The CDR3 sequence: CSRVGRRSGANVLTF. The CDR3 nucleotides read TGCAGCAGAGTGGGCAGACGCTCTGGGGCCAACGTCCTGACTTTC. The whole variable domain, filled in from reference TRBV29-1 and TRBJ2-6, reads SAVISQKPSRDICQRGTSLTIQCQVDSQVTMMFWYRQQPGQSLTLIATANQGSEATYESGFVIDKFPISRPNLTFSTLTVSNMSPEDSSIYLCSRVGRRSGANVLTFGAGSRLTVL.

There are many counts of this clonotype. This chain uses TRBV7-9 with TRBJ1-4; perhaps TRBD1 as D (6 bases). Trimming removed 5 bases at V and 3 bases at J, with 10 bases between. Germline loops: CDR1 SEHNR, CDR2 FQNEAQ (reference sequence). This CDR3 spans 14 amino acids. The CDR3 loop reads CASSPGVPNEKLFF. CDR3 bases: TGTGCCAGCAGCCCAGGGGTACCTAATGAAAAACTGTTTTTT.

This clonotype came up a few times. The V and J genes are TRBV9 and TRBJ1-2; D remains unclear. V was trimmed by 0 bases and J by 3 bases, leaving 6 bases between them. Germline CDR1 reads SGDLS; CDR2 reads YYNGEE. This CDR3 spans 13 amino acids. The CDR3 spells CASSVEDHYGYTF. Here the CDR3 DNA reads TGTGCCAGCAGCGTAGAGGATCACTATGGCTACACCTTC. Drawing the rest from reference TRBV9 and TRBJ1-2, the complete variable domain is DSGVTQTPKHLITATGQRVTLRCSPRSGDLSVYWYQQSLDQGLQFLIQYYNGEERAKGNILERFSAQQFPDLHSELNLSSLELGDSALYFCASSVEDHYGYTFGSGTRLTVV.

The J gene is TRBJ2-4, the V gene TRBV11-1; 7 nucleotides align to TRBD1. The CDR3 is 18 residues long. V dropped 5 bases and J dropped 3; count of bases not matched to a gene: 16. In germline, CDR1 is SGHAT, CDR2 FQDESV (reference sequence). The CDR3 bases are TGTGCCAGCAGCCCTCATCTCGCCTTCCGGGACAGCAAAAACATTCAGTACTTC. Translation: CASSPHLAFRDSKNIQYF.

This clonotype appeared a few times. The CDR3 DNA sequence: TGCAGCGTCAAGGAGGGCCCAGAGACCCAGTACTTC. Protein product: CSVKEGPETQYF. This sequence joins TRBV29-1 and TRBJ2-5; TRBD2 is a possible D gene (6 bases). V lost 6 bases and J lost 4, with 12 bases in between. This CDR3 is built from 12 residues. In germline, CDR1 is SQVTM, CDR2 ANQGSEA. Full variable domain (outside the CDR3, taken from reference TRBV29-1 and TRBJ2-5): SAVISQKPSRDICQRGTSLTIQCQVDSQVTMMFWYRQQPGQSLTLIATANQGSEATYESGFVIDKFPISRPNLTFSTLTVSNMSPEDSSIYLCSVKEGPETQYFGPGTRLLVL.

This clonotype has at least ten counts. This chain joins TRBV6-1 and TRBJ2-7, with D perhaps TRBD1 (5 bases). This CDR3 spans 15 amino acids. V was cut by 6 bases and J by 3 bases, with 18 bases left in between. In germline, CDR1 is MNHNS, CDR2 SASEGT. The CDR3 here is CASSLGADTYYEQYF. Here the CDR3 DNA reads TGTGCCAGCAGCCTAGGGGCAGATACCTACTACGAGCAGTACTTC.

This clonotype was counted at least ten times. This chain joins TRBV29-1 and TRBJ1-2; 7 bases agree with TRBD1. Trimming removed 0 bases from V and 7 bases from J; junction bases left unmatched: 8. Germline CDR1 reads SQVTM; CDR2 reads ANQGSEA. The CDR3 has 14 residues. The CDR3 coding sequence is TGCAGCGTTGAAGATCATGAGGGGGCGAGTGGCTACACCTTC. Translation: CSVEDHEGASGYTF. Full variable domain (missing parts from reference TRBV29-1 and TRBJ1-2): SAVISQKPSRDICQRGTSLTIQCQVDSQVTMMFWYRQQPGQSLTLIATANQGSEATYESGFVIDKFPISRPNLTFSTLTVSNMSPEDSSIYLCSVEDHEGASGYTFGSGTRLTVV.

This clonotype was counted at least ten times. This chain connects TRBV10-3 to TRBJ1-5; D call uncertain. Trimming took off 0 bases at V and 4 bases at J, with 7 bases between the two ends. CDR3 size: 14 residues. Germline assignment: CDR1 ENHRY and CDR2 SYGVKD. The CDR3 protein is CAISESGGNQPQHF. DNA for the CDR3: TGTGCCATCAGTGAGTCGGGCGGTAATCAGCCCCAGCATTTT.

As to this clonotype: A much larger clone differs by one base, so this may be a read error. This rearrangement joins TRBV12-3 or TRBV12-4 to TRBJ2-3; D might be TRBD2 (5 bases). The V and J ends lost 6 bases and 10 bases respectively, with 20 bases between them. The CDR3 runs 14 residues. The DNA of the CDR3 is TGTGCCAGCAGGCCACTGGGGAGAACGGATGCGCAGTATTTT. It translates to CASRPLGRTDAQYF.

At least ten counts were recorded for this clonotype. The chain links TRBV29-1 to TRBJ2-1, with D maybe TRBD2 (5 bases). The CDR3 contains 15 residues. Deletions cut 5 bases from V and 0 bases from J, with 14 bases between. Germline values: CDR1 SQVTM, CDR2 ANQGSEA. In DNA, the CDR3 is TGCAGCGTTTCCGGACTTCTGAGCTCCTACAATGAGCAGTTCTTC. Amino acid sequence: CSVSGLLSSYNEQFF.

V gene TRBV7-9 combines with J gene TRBJ2-1; tentatively, D is TRBD2 (5 bases). The CDR3 covers 13 residues. The germline gives CDR1 SEHNR, CDR2 FQNEAQ (reference sequence). V shed 8 bases and J shed 9 bases, with 17 bases lying between them. The CDR3, as DNA: TGTGCCAGCGACGGATCGAGGGCGGGTGAGCAGTTCTTC. This translates into CASDGSRAGEQFF.

This clonotype was observed many times. The rearrangement joins TRBV6-1 to TRBJ1-1; 9 bases are a match to TRBD1. The trim removed 7 bases at V and 3 bases at J, leaving 9 bases unmatched. Per the germline V gene, CDR1 is MNHNS and CDR2 is SASEGT. The CDR3 is made up of 15 amino acids. The CDR3 region has the DNA TGTGCCAGCACCCAACAGGGGGCGGCGTACACTGAAGCTTTCTTT. Amino acids: CASTQQGAAYTEAFF.

This clonotype was picked up many times. J is TRBJ2-1 and V is TRBV24-1; 10 bases line up with TRBD2. V gave up 2 bases and J gave up 2 bases; unmatched junction bases: 5. This CDR3 spans 17 amino acids. Germline V CDR1 and CDR2: KGHDR, SFDVKD. CDR3 sequence: CATSDSTGTSAYNEQFF. For the CDR3, the DNA is TGTGCCACCAGTGATTCCACCGGGACTAGCGCCTACAATGAGCAGTTCTTC.

The chain combines TRBV6-1 with TRBJ2-1; 7 bases align to TRBD1. With V trimmed by 8 bases and J by 6 bases, 10 bases remained unmatched. The CDR3 totals 14 residues. Germline CDR1 is MNHNS and CDR2 is SASEGT. CDR3 protein: CASGNPGTANEQFF. The CDR3 DNA reads as TGTGCCAGCGGGAATCCCGGGACAGCCAATGAGCAGTTCTTC.

This clonotype was recorded many times. J is TRBJ1-2 and V is TRBV11-2; D remains ambiguous. V gave up 1 base and J gave up 8 bases, with 8 bases separating them. Germline values: CDR1 SGHAT, CDR2 FQNNGV. This CDR3 comprises 12 residues. CDR3: CASSLGLRGYTF. CDR3 in DNA: TGTGCCAGCAGCTTAGGCTTGCGGGGCTACACCTTC.

This clonotype was detected many times. This chain uses TRBV24-1 with TRBJ2-3; weak D call: TRBD2 (7 bases). The CDR3 totals 14 residues. Trimming shortened V by 7 bases and J by 7 bases, and 17 bases separated the two germline ends. The germline V gene encodes CDR1 KGHDR and CDR2 SFDVKD. CDR3 in amino acids: CATSRGGNPNTQYF. For the CDR3, the DNA is TGTGCCACCAGCAGGGGAGGGAATCCGAATACGCAGTATTTT.

This clonotype showed up many times. The chain uses TRBV28 and TRBJ2-7; 7 bases align to TRBD2. The V gene end was trimmed by 3 bases and the J gene end by 0 bases; junction bases not matched to a gene: 8. There are 16 residues in the CDR3. CDR1 MDHEN and CDR2 SYDVKM come from the germline V gene. CDR3 in DNA: TGTGCCAGCAGTTTTACTTTAGCGGGCCTCTCCTACGAGCAGTACTTC. Translation: CASSFTLAGLSYEQYF.